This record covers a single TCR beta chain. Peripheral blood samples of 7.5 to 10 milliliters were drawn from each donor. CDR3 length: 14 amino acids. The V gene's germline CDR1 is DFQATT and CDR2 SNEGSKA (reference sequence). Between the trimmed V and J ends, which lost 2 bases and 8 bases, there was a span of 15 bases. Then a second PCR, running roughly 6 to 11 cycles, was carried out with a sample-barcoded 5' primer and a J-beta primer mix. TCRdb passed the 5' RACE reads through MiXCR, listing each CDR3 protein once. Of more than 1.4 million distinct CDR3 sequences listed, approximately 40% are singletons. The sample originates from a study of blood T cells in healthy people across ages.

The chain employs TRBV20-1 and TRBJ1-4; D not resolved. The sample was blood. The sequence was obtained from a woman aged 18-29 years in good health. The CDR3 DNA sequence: TGCAGTGCTAGAAAGGTCGAAACCGGGGAAAAACTGTTTTTT. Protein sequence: CSARKVETGEKLFF.